This section outlines one T cell receptor beta chain sequence together with its context. This specimen comes from a study of blood T cell repertoires in COVID-19. Study-wide context: Acute and convalescent COVID-19 specimens originated in the United States, Italy and Spain.

As originally analysed: Scientists estimated how many nucleated cells there were by amplifying reference gene primers. The table came from immunoSEQ multiplex PCR; TCRdb's copy has only in-frame clones and leaves some out. V and J calls and clone size are given by that table; D and trimming were obtained from the DNA. The sample includes 400,000 to 550,000 clones, around 89% of them seen just once. CDR1 is SGHNT and CDR2 is YYREEE in the germline V gene (reference sequence). CDR3 length equals 12 residues. V lost 1 base and J 2 bases, leaving 3 bases between the germline ends. The TCR originated in a woman under 40 with acute or convalescent COVID-19. The chain recombines TRBV5-4 with TRBJ2-5; D uncertain. The sequenced material came from peripheral blood. The chain's CDR3 is CASSLIQETQYF. The CDR3 nucleotides are TGTGCCAGCAGCTTGATACAAGAGACCCAGTACTTC.